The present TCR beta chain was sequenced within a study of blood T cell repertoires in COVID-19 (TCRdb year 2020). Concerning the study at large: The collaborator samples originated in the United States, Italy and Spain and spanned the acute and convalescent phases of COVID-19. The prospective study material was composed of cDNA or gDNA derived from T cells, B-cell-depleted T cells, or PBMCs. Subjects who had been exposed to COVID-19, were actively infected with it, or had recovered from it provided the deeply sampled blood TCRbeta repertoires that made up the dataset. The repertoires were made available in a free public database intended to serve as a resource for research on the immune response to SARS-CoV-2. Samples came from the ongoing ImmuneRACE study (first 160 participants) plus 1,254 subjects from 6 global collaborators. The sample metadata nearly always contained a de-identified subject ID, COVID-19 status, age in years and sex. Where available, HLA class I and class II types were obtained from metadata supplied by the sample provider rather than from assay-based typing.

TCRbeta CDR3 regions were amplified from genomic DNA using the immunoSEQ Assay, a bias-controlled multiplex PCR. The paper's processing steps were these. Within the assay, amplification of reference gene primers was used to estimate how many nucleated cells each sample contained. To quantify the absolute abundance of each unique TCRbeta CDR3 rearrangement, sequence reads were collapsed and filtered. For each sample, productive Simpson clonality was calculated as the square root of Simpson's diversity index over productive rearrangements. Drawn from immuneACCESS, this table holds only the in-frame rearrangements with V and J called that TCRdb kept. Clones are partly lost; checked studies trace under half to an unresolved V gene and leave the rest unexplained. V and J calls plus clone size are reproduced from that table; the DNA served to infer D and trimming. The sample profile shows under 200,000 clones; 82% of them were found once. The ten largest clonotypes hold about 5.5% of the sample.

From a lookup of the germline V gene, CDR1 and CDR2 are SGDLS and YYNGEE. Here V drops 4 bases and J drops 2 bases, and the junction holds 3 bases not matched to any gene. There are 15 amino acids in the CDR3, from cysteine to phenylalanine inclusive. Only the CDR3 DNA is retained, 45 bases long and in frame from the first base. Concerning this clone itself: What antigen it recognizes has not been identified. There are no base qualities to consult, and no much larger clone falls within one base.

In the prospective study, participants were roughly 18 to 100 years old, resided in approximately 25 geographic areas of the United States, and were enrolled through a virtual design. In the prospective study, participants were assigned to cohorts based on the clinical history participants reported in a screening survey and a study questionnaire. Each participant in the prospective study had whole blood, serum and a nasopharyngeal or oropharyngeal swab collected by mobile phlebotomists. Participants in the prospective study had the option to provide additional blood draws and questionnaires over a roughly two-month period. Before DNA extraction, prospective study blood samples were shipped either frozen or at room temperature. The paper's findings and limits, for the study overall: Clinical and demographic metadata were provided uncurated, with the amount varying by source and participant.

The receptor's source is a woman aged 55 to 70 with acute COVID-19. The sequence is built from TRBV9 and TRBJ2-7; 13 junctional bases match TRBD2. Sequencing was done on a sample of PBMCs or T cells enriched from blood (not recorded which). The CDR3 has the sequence CASSSGLAGAYEQYF. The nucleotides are TGTGCCAGCAGCTCCGGACTAGCGGGAGCCTACGAGCAGTACTTC.